This passage covers 24 T cell receptor beta chains from one sample sequenced in a study of blood T cell repertoires in COVID-19. Produced via immunoSEQ multiplex PCR; TCRdb's table is partial and in-frame only. The sample shows around 260,000 clones, 85% to 90% of them seen only once. The sample consisted of peripheral blood. These receptors all stem from a human donor in a cohort sampled during active COVID-19.

This rearrangement joins TRBV2 to TRBJ2-3, with 9 bases lining up with TRBD1. Germline CDR1 reads SNHLY; CDR2 reads FYNNEI. The length of the CDR3 is 13 residues. The trim removed 8 bases at V and 5 bases at J, leaving 5 bases unmatched. The CDR3: CASGTGTRDTQYF. The CDR3 DNA sequence: TGTGCCAGCGGGACAGGGACGAGAGATACGCAGTATTTT.

V gene TRBV18 combines with J gene TRBJ1-6; D not resolved. Trimming left V 5 bases short and J 6 bases short, with 11 bases between. This CDR3 is 14 amino acids long. The germline V gene has CDR1 KGHSH and CDR2 LQKENI. CDR3 amino acids: CASSSDGINSPLHF. Written as DNA, the CDR3 is TGTGCCAGCTCATCGGACGGGATTAATTCACCCCTCCACTTT.

This rearrangement joins TRBV7-2 to TRBJ2-1; 10 bases align to TRBD2. Unmatched junction bases numbered 6, after V lost 3 bases and J lost 4 bases. CDR1 SGHTA and CDR2 FQGNSA come from the germline V gene. The CDR3 runs to 16 residues. The CDR3 nucleotides read TGTGCCAGCAGCTTGAACCCTAGCGGGAGTTACAATGAGCAGTTCTTC. The encoded protein is CASSLNPSGSYNEQFF.

V is TRBV3-1 (or the pseudogene TRBV3-2) and J is TRBJ2-1, with 9 nucleotides matching TRBD2. V trimming: 0 bases; J trimming: 8 bases; junction bases outside the gene matches: 11. CDR1 is LGHDT, CDR2 YNNKEL, per germline (reference sequence). The CDR3 is 17 amino acids. CDR3 sequence (DNA): TGTGCCAGCAGCCAAGAAATGGGACTAGCCTACAGTCATGAGCAGTTCTTC. This codes for CASSQEMGLAYSHEQFF.

This clone came up many times. The chain employs TRBV4-1 and TRBJ1-1; D gene unclear. Germline CDR1 and CDR2: MGHRA and YSYEKL. Deletions cut 1 base from V and 1 base from J, with 13 bases between. The CDR3 runs 16 residues. The CDR3 DNA reads TGCGCCAGCAGCCAAGTCGTTCCGACACAGAACACTGAAGCTTTCTTT. It yields the protein CASSQVVPTQNTEAFF.

This chain connects TRBV6-5 to TRBJ1-6, with a tentative D call TRBD1 (6 bases). Germline CDR1 and CDR2: MNHEY and SVGAGI. The CDR3 sequence is 16 residues long. The V and J ends lost 4 bases and 5 bases respectively, with 15 bases between them. The CDR3 loop reads CASSSPTGGDNSPLHF. The CDR3 DNA reads TGTGCCAGCAGTTCCCCCACGGGGGGCGATAATTCACCCCTCCACTTT.

The chain joins TRBV29-1 to TRBJ1-1, with D perhaps matching TRBD1 (5 bases). The CDR3 is 11 residues long. Germline CDR1 SQVTM, CDR2 ANQGSEA. V lost 5 bases and J 6 bases, leaving 10 bases between the germline ends. CDR3 loop: CSVRTGSEAFF. The CDR3 bases are TGCAGCGTTCGAACAGGATCTGAAGCTTTCTTT.

V is TRBV28 and J is TRBJ2-7, with TRBD1 matching 11 bases. J lost 3 bases, V lost 7 bases, and 5 bases had no gene match. The germline CDR1 and CDR2 sequences are MDHEN and SYDVKM. CDR3 size: 14 residues. CDR3 protein: CASTRTGGLYEQYF. CDR3 nucleotides: TGTGCCAGCACCCGGACAGGGGGCCTCTACGAGCAGTACTTC.

The chain employs TRBV3-1 (or the pseudogene TRBV3-2) and TRBJ2-5; D might be TRBD1 (6 bases). Trimming cost V 0 bases and J 8 bases, with 13 bases left between them. Per the germline V gene, CDR1 is LGHDT and CDR2 is YNNKEL (reference sequence). This CDR3 has 14 amino acids. The CDR3 region has the DNA TGTGCCAGCAGCCAAGAGACAGGCCGATACACCCAGTACTTC. Its protein is CASSQETGRYTQYF.

The genes are TRBV28 and TRBJ2-1, with D hard to call. The V end lost 3 bases, the J end lost 9 bases, and 12 bases lay between the germline ends. Germline loops: CDR1 MDHEN, CDR2 SYDVKM. The CDR3 contains 13 residues. Here the CDR3 reads CASSFMANSEQFF. CDR3 DNA sequence: TGTGCCAGCAGTTTCATGGCTAACAGTGAGCAGTTCTTC.

This clone came up many times. In the same sample, other DNA sequences code for this CDR3. CDR3 in amino acids: CASSLAPQGANEKLFF. The DNA of the CDR3 is TGCGCCAGCAGCTTGGCCCCACAGGGGGCTAATGAAAAACTGTTTTTT. The chain uses TRBV5-1 and TRBJ1-4; 8 bases agree with TRBD1. The CDR3 totals 16 residues. J was trimmed by 3 bases and V by 0 bases; bases with no gene match: 4. Germline CDR1 reads SGHRS; CDR2 reads YFSETQ.

The CDR3 reads CAWKSSRDTQYF. The CDR3 DNA follows: TGTGCCTGGAAGTCTAGCCGAGATACGCAGTATTTT. The chain combines TRBV30 with TRBJ2-3; the D gene is possibly TRBD2 (5 bases). Trimming pared 4 bases from V and 5 bases from J, leaving 10 bases between. Germline assignment: CDR1 GTSNPN and CDR2 SVGIG (reference sequence). The CDR3 runs 12 residues.

V usage is TRBV6-5 and J usage is TRBJ1-1; D possibly corresponds to TRBD1 (5 bases). Looked up from germline, CDR1 is MNHEY and CDR2 is SVGAGI. CDR3 length: 13 residues. V lost 6 bases to trimming and J lost 4 bases, with 12 bases between them. DNA for the CDR3: TGTGCCAGCAGCAAGGGGTTCGGCACTGAAGCTTTCTTT. Translated, it gives CASSKGFGTEAFF.

The chain recombines TRBV6-5 with TRBJ1-3; D gene ambiguous. There are 14 residues in the CDR3. V was trimmed by 8 bases and J by 0 bases, leaving 11 bases between them. Germline-derived CDR1 and CDR2 are MNHEY and SVGAGI. CDR3 nucleotides: TGTGCCAGCCGCGGGCTTAGCTCTGGAAACACCATATATTTT. This encodes CASRGLSSGNTIYF.

J is TRBJ1-1 and V is TRBV6-1; no reliable D call. The germline V and J ends were trimmed by 0 bases and 2 bases, with 7 bases remaining between them. The CDR3 totals 14 residues. In germline, CDR1 is MNHNS, CDR2 SASEGT. This CDR3 is CASSEAAGNTEAFF. The CDR3 DNA follows: TGTGCCAGCAGTGAAGCGGCGGGCAACACTGAAGCTTTCTTT.

The chain is built from TRBV12-5 and TRBJ2-3; 9 bases map to TRBD2. The CDR3 sequence is 15 residues long. Germline V gene lookup returns CDR1 LGHNT and CDR2 FRNRAP. With V trimmed by 5 bases and J by 4 bases, 7 bases remained unmatched. The CDR3 DNA is TGTGCTAGTGGTCTAGCGGGATCTCGGTCAGATACGCAGTATTTT. Its translation: CASGLAGSRSDTQYF.

The chain uses TRBV24-1 and TRBJ2-2; 12 bases line up with TRBD2. The V gene end was trimmed by 7 bases and the J gene end by 3 bases; junction bases not matched to a gene: 2. CDR3 length equals 15 residues. Germline CDR1 reads KGHDR; CDR2 reads SFDVKD. The CDR3 nucleotides are TGTGCCACCAGCGGACTAGCGGGGTACACCGGGGAGCTGTTTTTT. Translating gives CATSGLAGYTGELFF.

V usage is TRBV5-1 and J usage is TRBJ1-1, with 11 bases aligning to TRBD1. V was pared by 4 bases and J by 5 bases, with 4 bases of the junction left unmatched. Looked up from germline, CDR1 is SGHRS and CDR2 is YFSETQ. CDR3 length equals 14 residues. The CDR3 DNA reads TGCGCCAGCAGCCCTGGGACAGGGGGGACTGAAGCTTTCTTT. Amino acids: CASSPGTGGTEAFF.

This chain connects TRBV4-1 to TRBJ2-5; tentative D call: TRBD1 (6 bases). Germline CDR1 reads MGHRA; CDR2 reads YSYEKL. The CDR3 totals 15 residues. Between the trimmed V and J ends, which lost 1 base and 5 bases, there was a span of 14 bases. CDR3 residues: CASSQGSAGAETQYF. In DNA form, the CDR3 reads TGCGCCAGCAGCCAAGGGAGCGCAGGGGCGGAGACCCAGTACTTC.

This clone occurred a few times. V is TRBV7-2 and J is TRBJ1-5; D uncertain. Germline lookup yields CDR1 SGHTA and CDR2 FQGNSA. CDR3 size: 13 residues. The germline V and J ends were trimmed by 5 bases and 4 bases, with 9 bases remaining between them. CDR3 sequence (DNA): TGTGCCAGCAGCACCCGAGCGAATCAGCCCCAGCATTTT. Residues: CASSTRANQPQHF.

The chain joins TRBV18 to TRBJ2-1; 10 bases align to TRBD2. Germline V gene sequence: CDR1 KGHSH, CDR2 LQKENI. V shed 6 bases and J 3 bases; nucleotides not matched to a gene: 8. The CDR3 totals 16 residues. Here the CDR3 reads CASSLIAGGRYNEQFF. The CDR3 bases are TGTGCCAGCTCGCTAATAGCGGGAGGCCGCTACAATGAGCAGTTCTTC.

This chain uses TRBV2 with TRBJ2-2; D unresolved. Germline V gene data show CDR1 as SNHLY and CDR2 as FYNNEI. The V and J ends lost 2 bases and 0 bases respectively, with 7 bases between them. The CDR3 loop spans 15 amino acids. CDR3 in DNA: TGTGCCAGCAGTGAATTTGCGGCGAACACCGGGGAGCTGTTTTTT. This encodes CASSEFAANTGELFF.

V gene TRBV5-6 combines with J gene TRBJ1-2; D ambiguous. This CDR3 is built from 12 residues. The ends were cut back, 3 bases at V and 5 bases at J, with 8 bases in the middle. Germline lookup yields CDR1 SGHDT and CDR2 YYEEEE. DNA for the CDR3: TGTGCCAGCAGCTCGTTGACATATGGCTACACCTTC. This gives the protein CASSSLTYGYTF.

The chain links TRBV11-3 to TRBJ1-2; perhaps TRBD1 as D (6 bases). Trimming removed 4 bases from V and 0 bases from J, with 18 bases in between. The CDR3 has 17 residues. Germline CDR1 reads SGHNT; CDR2 reads YENEEA. CDR3 coding DNA: TGTGCCAGCAGCTCCCACGGGGGGGCACGGCCTAACTATGGCTACACCTTC. Protein sequence: CASSSHGGARPNYGYTF.